This entry features one T cell receptor (beta chain) sequence. The assay was immunoSEQ multiplex PCR, and TCRdb's table has in-frame clones only and misses some. Of some 660,000 clones listed, about 90% are singletons. Germline CDR1 reads SGHDT; CDR2 reads YYEEEE. This CDR3 spans 16 amino acids. V dropped 5 bases and J dropped 2; count of bases not matched to a gene: 8. The data derive from a study of shared T cell receptors in the human thymus. A further study also used this sample, focusing on human thymus T cells. That study reports: Thymic samples were excised during corrective heart operations. Seemingly biased V and J gene usage marked thymic and blood repertoires. Unrelated people showed highly overlapping thymic repertoires, related research reported.

This TCR was recovered from a boy in the first two years of life with a congenital heart defect. The sequencing sample was made of thymocytes. The chain employs TRBV5-6 and TRBJ2-7, with 12 bases fitting TRBD1. CDR3 sequence (DNA): TGTGCCAGCAGGGCTACGGGACAGGGGGCTACCTACGAGCAGTACTTC. The encoded protein is CASRATGQGATYEQYF.